One sample yielded the 3 T cell receptor beta chains listed below, sequenced in a study of glioma-infiltrating T cells listed by TCRdb under 2016. For sequencing, an Illumina MiSeq was employed. The iRepertoire nested amplicon-rescue multiplex PCR (arm-PCR) platform was used to amplify TCR alpha and beta CDR3 regions from RNA. TCRdb reworked the public reads: Q25 trimming with fastp, MiXCR clone assembly, productive beta chains retained. Rows with a matching CDR3 protein are joined into one entry that keeps the most common DNA and genes. The sample includes around 390,000 distinct CDR3 sequences, with roughly 41% observed a single time. The top ten clonotypes cover approximately 12% of the sample. Sequenced material: glioma tissue, nonneoplastic brain tissue, or PBMCs (not recorded which). The source is a human donor with low-grade glioma or glioblastoma, undergoing nonglioma brain surgery, or in good health (not recorded which).

This chain joins TRBV5-1 and TRBJ2-1; D ambiguous. The CDR3 contains 16 residues. The V gene's germline CDR1 is SGHRS and CDR2 YFSETQ. Trimming pared 4 bases from V and 3 bases from J, leaving 17 bases between. CDR3 DNA sequence: TGCGCCAGCAGCCCCGGCCGGGCCGCAAACTACAATGAGCAGTTCTTC. It codes for CASSPGRAANYNEQFF. Using reference TRBV5-1 and TRBJ2-1 for the parts outside the CDR3, the full variable domain is KAGVTQTPRYLIKTRGQQVTLSCSPISGHRSVSWYQQTPGQGLQFLFEYFSETQRNKGNFPGRFSGRQFSNSRSEMNVSTLELGDSALYLCASSPGRAANYNEQFFGPGTRLTVL.

This clonotype was counted ten times or more. The chain carries TRBV28 and TRBJ1-1, with TRBD1 matching 7 bases. The germline CDR1 and CDR2 sequences are MDHEN and SYDVKM. This CDR3 region has 14 residues. Unmatched junction bases numbered 12, after V lost 6 bases and J lost 8 bases. CDR3 coding DNA: TGTGCCAGCAGGGGGGGGACAGCCGAGCGGGAAGCTTTCTTT. Amino acid sequence: CASRGGTAEREAFF.

This clonotype was seen only a few times. The chain recombines TRBV7-2 with TRBJ2-1; D is unclear. The V gene lost 4 bases and the J gene lost 9 bases, with 10 bases spanning the gap. The germline gives CDR1 SGHTA, CDR2 FQGNSA. CDR3 length: 12 residues. The CDR3 coding sequence is TGTGCCAGCAGCTCTTCCGCATCTGAGCAGTTCTTC. This translates into CASSSSASEQFF.